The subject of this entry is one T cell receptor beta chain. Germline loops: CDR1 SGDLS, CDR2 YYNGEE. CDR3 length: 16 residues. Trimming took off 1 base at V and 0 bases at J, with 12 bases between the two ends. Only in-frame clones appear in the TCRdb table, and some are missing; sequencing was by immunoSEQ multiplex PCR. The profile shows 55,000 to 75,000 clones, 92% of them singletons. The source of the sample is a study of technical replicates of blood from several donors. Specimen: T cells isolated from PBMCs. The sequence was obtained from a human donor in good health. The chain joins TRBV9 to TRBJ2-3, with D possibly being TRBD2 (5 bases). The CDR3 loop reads CASSVRAGTSTDTQYF. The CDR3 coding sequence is TGTGCCAGCAGCGTAAGGGCGGGTACTAGCACAGATACGCAGTATTTT. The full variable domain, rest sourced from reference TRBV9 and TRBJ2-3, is DSGVTQTPKHLITATGQRVTLRCSPRSGDLSVYWYQQSLDQGLQFLIQYYNGEERAKGNILERFSAQQFPDLHSELNLSSLELGDSALYFCASSVRAGTSTDTQYFGPGTRLTVL.